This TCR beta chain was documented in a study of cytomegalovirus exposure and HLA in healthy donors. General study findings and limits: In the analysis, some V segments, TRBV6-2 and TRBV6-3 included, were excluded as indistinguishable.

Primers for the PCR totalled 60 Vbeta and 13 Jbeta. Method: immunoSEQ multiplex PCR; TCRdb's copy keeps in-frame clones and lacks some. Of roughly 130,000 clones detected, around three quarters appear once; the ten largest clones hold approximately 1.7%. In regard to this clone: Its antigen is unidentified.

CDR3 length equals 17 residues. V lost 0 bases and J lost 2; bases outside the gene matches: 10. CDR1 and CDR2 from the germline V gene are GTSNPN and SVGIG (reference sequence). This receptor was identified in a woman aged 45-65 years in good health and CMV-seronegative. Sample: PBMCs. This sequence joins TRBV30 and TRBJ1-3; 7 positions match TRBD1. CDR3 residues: CAWSVGDRDFPGNTIYF. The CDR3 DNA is TGTGCCTGGAGTGTAGGAGACAGGGACTTTCCTGGAAACACCATATATTTT.